The 20 T cell receptor beta chains reported below all come from one sample, sequenced in a study of a mutant IDH1 vaccine in newly diagnosed glioma. Time point indicated: week 47, end of study. What each vaccine dose contained was 300 ug of mutant IDH1 20-mer peptide, accompanied by topical imiquimod. TCRdb keeps only in-frame clones here, not all; method: immunoSEQ multiplex PCR. This sample has about 94,000 clones; about nine tenths occur once, and the top ten carry over 0.7%. No antigen is known for these receptors. This material consisted of PBMCs, taken from a glioma patient whose treatment included an IDH1 peptide vaccine. The source of these receptors is a woman between 50 and 59 years old with glioma.

The chain recombines TRBV19 with TRBJ2-1; D is ambiguous. The CDR3 is 16 amino acids. Between the trimmed V and J ends, which lost 1 base and 9 bases, there was a span of 19 bases. Germline CDR1 reads LNHDA; CDR2 reads SQIVND (reference sequence). CDR3: CASSIVGSRAVVEQFF. For the CDR3, the DNA is TGTGCCAGTAGTATAGTGGGAAGTCGCGCGGTCGTTGAGCAGTTCTTC.

The CDR3 sequence: CASSHRTSGADTQYF. The CDR3 nucleotides read TGTGCCAGCAGTCACCGGACTAGCGGAGCAGATACGCAGTATTTT. This chain links TRBV27 with TRBJ2-3; 10 nucleotides align to TRBD2. The CDR3 spans 15 residues. V lost 5 bases, J lost 4 bases, and 6 bases stayed unmatched. Germline-derived CDR1 and CDR2 are MNHEY and SMNVEV (reference sequence).

The CDR3 DNA reads TGTGCCAGCACCCTTCGACAGCTTCAAGAGACCCAGTACTTC. This gives the protein CASTLRQLQETQYF. The J gene is TRBJ2-5, the V gene TRBV7-6; a weak D match, TRBD1 (5 bases). V was trimmed by 7 bases and J by 2 bases, leaving 14 bases between them. CDR1 is SGHVS, CDR2 FNYEAQ, per germline. The CDR3 has 14 residues.

CDR3 residues: CASSFRQGTNYGYTF. Here the CDR3 DNA reads TGTGCCAGCAGTTTCCGACAGGGTACTAACTATGGCTACACCTTC. The J gene is TRBJ1-2, the V gene TRBV6-5; 7 nucleotides align to TRBD1. The ends lost 4 bases at V and 0 bases at J; junction bases unmatched: 5. The CDR3 is 15 amino acids. The V gene's germline CDR1 is MNHEY and CDR2 SVGAGI.

The gene calls are TRBV27 and TRBJ2-5, with D hard to call. Germline V gene sequence: CDR1 MNHEY, CDR2 SMNVEV (reference sequence). The length of the CDR3 is 13 residues. Trimming removed 4 bases at V and 9 bases at J, with 15 bases between. CDR3 bases: TGTGCCAGCAGTTCTTCCCCTAAGACGGCCCAGTACTTC. Translation: CASSSSPKTAQYF.

This chain connects TRBV7-9 to TRBJ2-7; maybe TRBD1 (6 bases). Germline V gene lookup returns CDR1 SEHNR and CDR2 FQNEAQ (reference sequence). This CDR3 has 14 residues. The V and J ends lost 6 bases and 2 bases respectively, with 14 bases between them. The CDR3 DNA follows: TGTGCCAGCAGGGGCACAGGGCCGACCTACGAGCAGTACTTC. This encodes CASRGTGPTYEQYF.

This clone was observed once. CDR3 bases: TGTGCCAGCAGCCTTACAGGAAACTATGGCTACACCTTC. Protein product: CASSLTGNYGYTF. The V gene is TRBV6-6, the J gene TRBJ1-2; possibly TRBD1 for D (5 bases). Germline loops: CDR1 MNHNY, CDR2 SVGAGI (reference sequence). The V end lost 6 bases, the J end lost 2 bases, and 10 bases lay between the germline ends. This CDR3 region has 13 residues.

V is TRBV9 and J is TRBJ2-7; D not certain. There are 14 residues in the CDR3. The V and J ends lost 0 bases and 3 bases respectively, with 10 bases between them. From germline, CDR1 is SGDLS and CDR2 YYNGEE. The CDR3 bases are TGTGCCAGCAGCGTAGGGAATAGTTTCTACGAGCAGTACTTC. Its protein is CASSVGNSFYEQYF.

This chain links TRBV6-6 with TRBJ1-5; D gene ambiguous. Trimming pared 7 bases from V and 2 bases from J, leaving 18 bases between. Germline CDR1 reads MNHNY; CDR2 reads SVGAGI (reference sequence). CDR3 length: 16 residues. The CDR3 DNA reads as TGTGCCAGCATTGACCCCCGCCCCGAGGGCAATCAGCCCCAGCATTTT. Translated: CASIDPRPEGNQPQHF.

The CDR3 DNA follows: TGCAGCGTTGAACAACTTTACGGACAGGGGGCTAACACTGAAGCTTTCTTT. Translating it yields CSVEQLYGQGANTEAFF. The genes are TRBV29-1 and TRBJ1-1, with 11 nucleotides matching TRBD1. CDR1 is SQVTM, CDR2 ANQGSEA, per germline. The junction had 10 bases not matched to a gene; V was cut back by 2 bases and J by 2 bases. The CDR3 extends over 17 amino acids.

The chain recombines TRBV7-2 with TRBJ2-7; 10 positions agree with TRBD2. V lost 2 bases and J lost 4; bases outside the gene matches: 8. Germline CDR1 SGHTA, CDR2 FQGNSA. This CDR3 has 16 residues. The CDR3 bases are TGTGCCAGCAGCTTACGTGGGCTAGCGGGAGTATACGAGCAGTACTTC. Encoded protein: CASSLRGLAGVYEQYF.

This chain uses TRBV5-1 with TRBJ2-7, with D perhaps TRBD2 (5 bases). CDR3 size: 13 residues. CDR1 is SGHRS, CDR2 YFSETQ, per germline. Deletions cut 4 bases from V and 2 bases from J, with 10 bases between. The CDR3 DNA follows: TGCGCCAGCAGCGGCGGACTCCCCTACGAGCAGTACTTC. Amino acids: CASSGGLPYEQYF. Filled out from reference TRBV5-1 and TRBJ2-7, the complete variable domain reads KAGVTQTPRYLIKTRGQQVTLSCSPISGHRSVSWYQQTPGQGLQFLFEYFSETQRNKGNFPGRFSGRQFSNSRSEMNVSTLELGDSALYLCASSGGLPYEQYFGPGTRLTVT.

The CDR3 region has the DNA TGTGCCAGCAGTCTAAGGCACCCGGGACCCCGTAGCGGGGATACGCAGTATTTT. Translation: CASSLRHPGPRSGDTQYF. The rearrangement uses TRBV2 and TRBJ2-3; 7 bases map to TRBD2. Germline V lookup: CDR1 SNHLY, CDR2 FYNNEI. With 5 bases clipped from V and 6 bases from J, the junction kept 20 bases outside the gene matches. CDR3 size: 18 residues.

The sample holds one count of this clone. The CDR3 sequence is CASSPRAGEQYF. As DNA, the CDR3 is TGTGCCAGCAGCCCCCGGGCGGGTGAGCAGTACTTC. This chain connects TRBV7-2 to TRBJ2-7; D possibly corresponds to TRBD2 (5 bases). This CDR3 is built from 12 residues. The germline CDR1 and CDR2 sequences are SGHTA and FQGNSA. The V end lost 5 bases, the J end lost 7 bases, and 12 bases lay between the germline ends.

The rearrangement joins TRBV28 to TRBJ1-2; D gene unclear. This CDR3 has 14 amino acids. Germline CDR1 MDHEN, CDR2 SYDVKM. V lost 4 bases, J lost 6 bases, and 15 bases lay in between. The DNA of the CDR3 is TGTGCCAGCAGTTCCATTGGCAGCCCACATGGCTACACCTTC. Translated: CASSSIGSPHGYTF.

This rearrangement joins TRBV19 to TRBJ2-7; TRBD1 is a possible D gene (5 bases). Per the germline V gene, CDR1 is LNHDA and CDR2 is SQIVND (reference sequence). The V and J ends lost 5 bases and 2 bases respectively, with 10 bases between them. The CDR3 extends over 13 amino acids. The CDR3 nucleotides read TGTGCCAGTAGTGTCAGGGTCACCTACGAGCAGTACTTC. This sequence encodes CASSVRVTYEQYF.

About this clone: The junction departs from the called germline gene at one end, perhaps through a read error. The chain combines TRBV7-7 with TRBJ2-3; D is perhaps TRBD1 (5 bases). From germline, CDR1 is SSHAT and CDR2 FNYEAQ (reference sequence). This CDR3 is built from 13 residues. CDR3 region: CASSLGAADTQYF. DNA for the CDR3: TGTGCTAGCAGCTTAGGGGCCGCAGATACGCAGTATTTT.

This chain links TRBV7-3 with TRBJ2-5; D unresolved. Germline CDR1 and CDR2: SGHTA and FQGTGA. Trimming pared 6 bases from V and 2 bases from J, leaving 13 bases between. The length of the CDR3 is 14 residues. The CDR3 region is CASSPTGLQETQYF. CDR3 nucleotide sequence: TGTGCCAGCAGTCCAACCGGGCTTCAAGAGACCCAGTACTTC.

The chain employs TRBV9 and TRBJ1-3; TRBD1 might be the D (5 bases). V lost 3 bases to trimming and J lost 4 bases, with 11 bases between them. The CDR3 covers 14 residues. Germline-derived CDR1 and CDR2 are SGDLS and YYNGEE. The CDR3 sequence is CASSGSRDGNTIYF. The CDR3 bases are TGTGCCAGCAGCGGGTCCCGGGACGGAAACACCATATATTTT. Combining the CDR3 with reference TRBV9 and TRBJ1-3 gives the whole variable domain DSGVTQTPKHLITATGQRVTLRCSPRSGDLSVYWYQQSLDQGLQFLIQYYNGEERAKGNILERFSAQQFPDLHSELNLSSLELGDSALYFCASSGSRDGNTIYFGEGSWLTVV.

The chain couples TRBV5-1 to TRBJ1-3; D remains unclear. Germline CDR1 and CDR2: SGHRS and YFSETQ. The length of the CDR3 is 16 residues. Trimming left V 0 bases short and J 0 bases short, with 10 bases between. CDR3 sequence: CASSLEVSSSGNTIYF. In nucleotides, the CDR3 is TGCGCCAGCAGCTTGGAGGTTAGCAGCTCTGGAAACACCATATATTTT. The variable domain in full, completed from reference TRBV5-1 and TRBJ1-3, reads KAGVTQTPRYLIKTRGQQVTLSCSPISGHRSVSWYQQTPGQGLQFLFEYFSETQRNKGNFPGRFSGRQFSNSRSEMNVSTLELGDSALYLCASSLEVSSSGNTIYFGEGSWLTVV.